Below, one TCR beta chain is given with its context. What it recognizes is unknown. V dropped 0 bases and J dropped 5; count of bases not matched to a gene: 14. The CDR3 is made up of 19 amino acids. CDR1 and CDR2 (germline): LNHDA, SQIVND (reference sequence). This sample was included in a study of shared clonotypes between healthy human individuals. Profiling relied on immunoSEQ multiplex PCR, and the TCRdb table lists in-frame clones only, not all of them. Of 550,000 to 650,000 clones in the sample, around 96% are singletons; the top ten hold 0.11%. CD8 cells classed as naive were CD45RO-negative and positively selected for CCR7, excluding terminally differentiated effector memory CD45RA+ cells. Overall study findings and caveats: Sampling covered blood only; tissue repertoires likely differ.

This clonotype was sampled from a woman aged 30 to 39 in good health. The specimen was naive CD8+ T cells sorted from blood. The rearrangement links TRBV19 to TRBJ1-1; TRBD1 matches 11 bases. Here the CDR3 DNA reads TGTGCCAGTAGTATAGATCTATACGGACAGGGGGCGTATTCGACTGAAGCTTTCTTT. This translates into CASSIDLYGQGAYSTEAFF.